This TCR beta chain was captured in a study of blood T cell repertoires in COVID-19. Across the whole study: Sites in the United States, Italy and Spain provided acute and convalescent COVID-19 samples. T cells, B-cell-depleted T cells, or PBMCs provided the cDNA or gDNA that served as material.

Per the germline V gene, CDR1 is SGDLS and CDR2 is YYNGEE. The ends lost 4 bases at V and 1 base at J; junction bases unmatched: 7. The CDR3 is made up of 16 amino acids. The table came from immunoSEQ multiplex PCR; TCRdb's copy has only in-frame clones and leaves some out. The repertoire consists of about 380,000 clones, with around nine tenths occurring once and the leading ten covering more than 0.95%. Participants were aged about 18 to 90 years, lived in around 25 US areas, and enrolled virtually. Recovered status applied to Cohort 3 donors who had two consecutive negative PCRs. It also applied to those with clearance or with symptom resolution.

The receptor was isolated from a woman between 18 and 30 years old who had recovered from COVID-19. Sequencing was done on a sample of PBMCs or T cells enriched from blood (not recorded which). The chain couples TRBV9 to TRBJ2-2, with 7 bases lining up with TRBD2. CDR3 sequence reads: CASSSGGTGNTGELFF. CDR3 nucleotides: TGTGCCAGCAGCTCGGGGGGTACAGGGAACACCGGGGAGCTGTTTTTT.